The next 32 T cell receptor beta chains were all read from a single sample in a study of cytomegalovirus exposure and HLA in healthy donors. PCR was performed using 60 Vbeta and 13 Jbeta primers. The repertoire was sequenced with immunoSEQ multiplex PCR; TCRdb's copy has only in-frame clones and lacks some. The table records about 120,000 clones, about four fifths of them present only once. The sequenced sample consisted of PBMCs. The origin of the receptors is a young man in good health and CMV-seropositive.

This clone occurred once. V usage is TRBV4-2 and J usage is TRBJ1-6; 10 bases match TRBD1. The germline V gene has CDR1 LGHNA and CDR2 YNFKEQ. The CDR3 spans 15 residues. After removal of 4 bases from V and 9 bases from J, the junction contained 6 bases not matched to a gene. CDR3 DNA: TGTGCCAGCAGCCCTGGACAGGGGGAAACTTCACCCCTCCACTTT. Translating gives CASSPGQGETSPLHF.

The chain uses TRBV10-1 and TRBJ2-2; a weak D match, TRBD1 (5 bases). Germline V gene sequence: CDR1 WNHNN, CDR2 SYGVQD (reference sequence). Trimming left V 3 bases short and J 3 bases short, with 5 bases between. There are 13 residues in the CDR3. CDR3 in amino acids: CASSDRDTGELFF. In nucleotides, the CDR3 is TGCGCCAGCAGTGACAGGGACACCGGGGAGCTGTTTTTT.

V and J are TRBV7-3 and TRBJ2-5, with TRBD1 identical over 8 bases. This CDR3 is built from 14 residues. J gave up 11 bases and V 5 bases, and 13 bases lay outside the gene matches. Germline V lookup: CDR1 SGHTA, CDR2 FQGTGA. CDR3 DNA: TGTGCCAGCAGCCTCGACAGGGGTGTGGAGGAGCAGTACTTC. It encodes CASSLDRGVEEQYF.

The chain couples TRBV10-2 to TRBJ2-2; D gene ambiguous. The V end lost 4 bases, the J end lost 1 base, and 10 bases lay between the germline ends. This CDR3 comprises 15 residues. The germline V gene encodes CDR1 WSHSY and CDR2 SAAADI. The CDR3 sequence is CASSVVRRNTGELFF. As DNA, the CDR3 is TGCGCCAGCAGTGTGGTACGGAGGAACACCGGGGAGCTGTTTTTT.

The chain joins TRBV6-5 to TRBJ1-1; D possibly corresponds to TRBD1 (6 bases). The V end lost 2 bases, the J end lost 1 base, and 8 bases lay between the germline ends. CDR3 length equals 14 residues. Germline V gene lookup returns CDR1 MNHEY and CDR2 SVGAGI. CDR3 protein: CASSYGGANTEAFF. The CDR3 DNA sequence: TGTGCCAGCAGTTACGGGGGCGCGAACACTGAAGCTTTCTTT.

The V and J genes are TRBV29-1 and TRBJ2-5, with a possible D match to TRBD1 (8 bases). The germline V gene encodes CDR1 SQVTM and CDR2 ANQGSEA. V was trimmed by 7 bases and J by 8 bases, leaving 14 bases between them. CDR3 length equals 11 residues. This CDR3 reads CSGTGRGTQYF. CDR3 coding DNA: TGCAGCGGGACAGGGAGGGGTACCCAGTACTTC.

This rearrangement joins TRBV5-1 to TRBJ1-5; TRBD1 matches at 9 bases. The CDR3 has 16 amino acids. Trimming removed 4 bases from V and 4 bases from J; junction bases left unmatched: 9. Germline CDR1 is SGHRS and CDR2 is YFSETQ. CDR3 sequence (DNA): TGCGCCAGCAGCGATCGGACAGGGGATGTGAATCAGCCCCAGCATTTT. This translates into CASSDRTGDVNQPQHF.

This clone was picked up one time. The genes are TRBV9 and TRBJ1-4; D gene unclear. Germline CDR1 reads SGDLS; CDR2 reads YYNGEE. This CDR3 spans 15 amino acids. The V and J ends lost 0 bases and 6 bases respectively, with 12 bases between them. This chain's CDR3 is CASSVGSRRDEKLFF. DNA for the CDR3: TGTGCCAGCAGCGTAGGCAGCCGGAGGGATGAAAAACTGTTTTTT.

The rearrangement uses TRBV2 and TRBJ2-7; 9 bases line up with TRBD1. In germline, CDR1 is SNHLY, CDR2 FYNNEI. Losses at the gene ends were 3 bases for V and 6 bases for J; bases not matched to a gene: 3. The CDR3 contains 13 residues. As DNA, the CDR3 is TGTGCCAGCAGTGAGGACAGGGGAGGCGAGCAGTACTTC. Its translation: CASSEDRGGEQYF.

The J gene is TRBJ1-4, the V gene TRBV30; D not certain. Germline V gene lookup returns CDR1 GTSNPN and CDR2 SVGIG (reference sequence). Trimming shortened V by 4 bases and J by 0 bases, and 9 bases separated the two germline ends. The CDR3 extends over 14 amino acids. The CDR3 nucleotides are TGTGCCTGGATGGCTCCCGCAACTAATGAAAAACTGTTTTTT. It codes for CAWMAPATNEKLFF.

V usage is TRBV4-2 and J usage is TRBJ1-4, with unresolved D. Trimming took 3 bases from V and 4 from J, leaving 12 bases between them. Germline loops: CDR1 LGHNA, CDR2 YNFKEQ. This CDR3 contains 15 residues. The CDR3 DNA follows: TGTGCCAGCAGCCAGGCCCCGGGGAATAATGAAAAACTGTTTTTT. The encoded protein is CASSQAPGNNEKLFF.

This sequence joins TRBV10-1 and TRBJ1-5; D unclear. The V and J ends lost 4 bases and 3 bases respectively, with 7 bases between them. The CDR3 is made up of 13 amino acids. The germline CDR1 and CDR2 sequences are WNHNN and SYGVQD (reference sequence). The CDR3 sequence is CASSVQLNQPQHF. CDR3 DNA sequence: TGCGCCAGCAGTGTACAGCTCAATCAGCCCCAGCATTTT.

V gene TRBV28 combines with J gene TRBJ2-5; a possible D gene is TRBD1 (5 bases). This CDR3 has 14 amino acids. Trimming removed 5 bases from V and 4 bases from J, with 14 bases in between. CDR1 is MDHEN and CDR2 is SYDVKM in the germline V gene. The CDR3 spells CASSATQGPETQYF. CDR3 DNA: TGTGCCAGCAGTGCCACCCAGGGCCCAGAGACCCAGTACTTC.

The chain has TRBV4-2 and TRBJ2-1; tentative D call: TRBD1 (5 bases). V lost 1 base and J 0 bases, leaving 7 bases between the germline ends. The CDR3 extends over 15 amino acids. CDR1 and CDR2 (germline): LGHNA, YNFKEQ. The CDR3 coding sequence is TGTGCCAGCAGCCAAGGACAGAGCTCCTACAATGAGCAGTTCTTC. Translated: CASSQGQSSYNEQFF.

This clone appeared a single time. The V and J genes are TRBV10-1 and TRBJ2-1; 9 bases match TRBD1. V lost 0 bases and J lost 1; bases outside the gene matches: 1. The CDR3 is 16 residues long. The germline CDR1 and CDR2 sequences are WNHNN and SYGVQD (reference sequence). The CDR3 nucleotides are TGCGCCAGCAGTGAGTCTGGACAGGGGTCCTACAATGAGCAGTTCTTC. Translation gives CASSESGQGSYNEQFF.

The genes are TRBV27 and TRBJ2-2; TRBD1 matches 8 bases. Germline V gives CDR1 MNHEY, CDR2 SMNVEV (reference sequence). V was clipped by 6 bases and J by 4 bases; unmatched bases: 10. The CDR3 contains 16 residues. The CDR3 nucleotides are TGTGCCAGCAGGCGGAGCAGGGGGCCCCTCACCGGGGAGCTGTTTTTT. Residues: CASRRSRGPLTGELFF.

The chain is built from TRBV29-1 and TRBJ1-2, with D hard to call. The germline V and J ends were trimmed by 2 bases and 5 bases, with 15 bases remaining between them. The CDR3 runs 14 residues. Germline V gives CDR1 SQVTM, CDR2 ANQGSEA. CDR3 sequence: CSVESPFTSYGYTF. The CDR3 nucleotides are TGCAGCGTTGAATCCCCGTTTACGAGTTATGGCTACACCTTC.

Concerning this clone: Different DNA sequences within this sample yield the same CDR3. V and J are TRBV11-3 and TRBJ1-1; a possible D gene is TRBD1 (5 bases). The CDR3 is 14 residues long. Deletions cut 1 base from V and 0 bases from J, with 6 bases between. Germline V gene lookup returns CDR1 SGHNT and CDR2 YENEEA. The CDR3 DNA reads TGTGCCAGCAGCTTAGCAGGGATGAACACTGAAGCTTTCTTT. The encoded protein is CASSLAGMNTEAFF.

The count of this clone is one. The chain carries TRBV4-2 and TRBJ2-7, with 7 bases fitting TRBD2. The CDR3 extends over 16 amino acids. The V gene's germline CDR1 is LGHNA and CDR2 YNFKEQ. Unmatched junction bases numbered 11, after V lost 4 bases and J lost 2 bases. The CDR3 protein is CASSRNTGTTAYEQYF. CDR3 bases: TGTGCCAGCAGCCGAAATACCGGGACTACCGCCTACGAGCAGTACTTC.

CDR3 amino acids: CASNTGTSTDTQYF. CDR3 sequence (DNA): TGTGCCAGCAACACCGGGACTAGCACAGATACGCAGTATTTT. This rearrangement joins TRBV13 to TRBJ2-3, with a weak D call TRBD2 (6 bases). The CDR3 covers 14 residues. V shed 7 bases and J shed 0 bases, with 11 bases lying between them. Germline CDR1 is PRHDT and CDR2 is FYEKMQ (reference sequence).

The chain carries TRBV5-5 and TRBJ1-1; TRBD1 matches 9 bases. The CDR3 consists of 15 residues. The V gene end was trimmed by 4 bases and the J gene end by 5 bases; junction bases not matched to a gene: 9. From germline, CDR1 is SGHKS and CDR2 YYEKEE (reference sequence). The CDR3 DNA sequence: TGTGCCAGCAGCCTAGAAACAGGGGGCTTAACTGAAGCTTTCTTT. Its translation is CASSLETGGLTEAFF.

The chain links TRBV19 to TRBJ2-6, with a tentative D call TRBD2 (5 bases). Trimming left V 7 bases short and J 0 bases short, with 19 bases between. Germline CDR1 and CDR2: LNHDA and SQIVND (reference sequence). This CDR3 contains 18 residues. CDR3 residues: CASTQTRTTVSGANVLTF. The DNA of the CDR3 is TGTGCCAGTACCCAAACTAGAACCACCGTCTCTGGGGCCAACGTCCTGACTTTC.

CDR3 sequence reads: CAWSSLGRSYEQYF. The CDR3 coding sequence is TGTGCCTGGAGTAGTCTCGGCAGGTCCTACGAGCAGTACTTC. This chain links TRBV30 with TRBJ2-7; D is ambiguous. This CDR3 has 14 amino acids. V lost 2 bases and J lost 1, with 12 bases in between. The germline V gene has CDR1 GTSNPN and CDR2 SVGIG (reference sequence). Supplemented by reference TRBV30 and TRBJ2-7, the full variable domain reads SQTIHQWPATLVQPVGSPLSLECTVEGTSNPNLYWYRQAAGRGLQLLFYSVGIGQISSEVPQNLSASRPQDRQFILSSKKLLLSDSGFYLCAWSSLGRSYEQYFGPGTRLTVT.

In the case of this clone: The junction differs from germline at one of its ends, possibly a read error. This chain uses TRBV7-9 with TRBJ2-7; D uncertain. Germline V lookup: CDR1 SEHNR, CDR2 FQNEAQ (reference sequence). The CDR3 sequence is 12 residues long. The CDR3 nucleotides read TGTTCCAGCAGCTTAGCTCCGAGCGAGCAGTACTTC. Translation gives CSSSLAPSEQYF.

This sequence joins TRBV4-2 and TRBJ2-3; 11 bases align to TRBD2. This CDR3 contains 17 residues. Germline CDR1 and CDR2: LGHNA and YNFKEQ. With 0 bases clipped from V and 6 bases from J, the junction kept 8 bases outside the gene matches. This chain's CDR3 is CASSQDPLAGGLDTQYF. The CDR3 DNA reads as TGTGCCAGCAGCCAAGATCCCCTAGCGGGGGGCCTGGATACGCAGTATTTT.

DNA for the CDR3: TGTGCCAGTAGTATACCTCCTCGGACTAGCCCGAGCGGGGAGCTGTTTTTT. The encoded protein is CASSIPPRTSPSGELFF. The V gene is TRBV19, the J gene TRBJ2-2; 8 positions match TRBD2. The V and J ends lost 2 bases and 7 bases, in that order; junction bases with no gene match: 12. CDR1 and CDR2 from the germline V gene are LNHDA and SQIVND (reference sequence). CDR3 length: 17 residues. The variable domain in full, completed from reference TRBV19 and TRBJ2-2, reads DGGITQSPKYLFRKEGQNVTLSCEQNLNHDAMYWYRQDPGQGLRLIYYSQIVNDFQKGDIAEGYSVSREKKESFPLTVTSAQKNPTAFYLCASSIPPRTSPSGELFFGEGSRLTVL.

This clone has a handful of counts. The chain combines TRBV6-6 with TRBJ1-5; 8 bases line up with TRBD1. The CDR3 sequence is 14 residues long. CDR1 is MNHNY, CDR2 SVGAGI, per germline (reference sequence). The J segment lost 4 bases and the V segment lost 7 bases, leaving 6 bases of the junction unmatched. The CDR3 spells CASTWDRSNQPQHF. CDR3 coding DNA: TGTGCCAGCACTTGGGACAGGAGTAATCAGCCCCAGCATTTT.

This CDR3 reads CATQQGTGNTIYF. The DNA for the CDR3 is TGTGCCACCCAACAGGGCACTGGAAACACCATATATTTT. The chain links TRBV10-3 to TRBJ1-3; a possible D gene is TRBD1 (6 bases). CDR3 length equals 13 residues. Germline V CDR1 and CDR2: ENHRY, SYGVKD. The V end lost 10 bases, the J end lost 2 bases, and 12 bases lay between the germline ends.

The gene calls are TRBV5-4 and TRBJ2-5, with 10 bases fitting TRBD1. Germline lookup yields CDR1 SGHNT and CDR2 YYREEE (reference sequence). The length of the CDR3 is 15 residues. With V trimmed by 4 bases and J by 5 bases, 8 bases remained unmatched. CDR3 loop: CASSLETGGAETQYF. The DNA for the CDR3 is TGTGCCAGCAGCCTCGAGACAGGGGGCGCGGAGACCCAGTACTTC.

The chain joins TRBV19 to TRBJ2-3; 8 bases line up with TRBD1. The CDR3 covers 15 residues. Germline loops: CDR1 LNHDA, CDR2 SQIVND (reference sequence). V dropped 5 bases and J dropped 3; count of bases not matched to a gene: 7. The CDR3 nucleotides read TGTGCCAGTAGTTCCCGGACAGGGAGGACAGATACGCAGTATTTT. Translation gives CASSSRTGRTDTQYF. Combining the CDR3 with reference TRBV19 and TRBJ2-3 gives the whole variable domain DGGITQSPKYLFRKEGQNVTLSCEQNLNHDAMYWYRQDPGQGLRLIYYSQIVNDFQKGDIAEGYSVSREKKESFPLTVTSAQKNPTAFYLCASSSRTGRTDTQYFGPGTRLTVL.

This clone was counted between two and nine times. CDR3 nucleotides: TGTGCCAGCAGCTTTGACAAGAACACTGAAGCTTTCTTT. Translation gives CASSFDKNTEAFF. The chain recombines TRBV5-4 with TRBJ1-1, with D hard to call. This CDR3 has 13 residues. Germline values: CDR1 SGHNT, CDR2 YYREEE (reference sequence). The V and J ends lost 2 bases and 1 base respectively, with 6 bases between them.

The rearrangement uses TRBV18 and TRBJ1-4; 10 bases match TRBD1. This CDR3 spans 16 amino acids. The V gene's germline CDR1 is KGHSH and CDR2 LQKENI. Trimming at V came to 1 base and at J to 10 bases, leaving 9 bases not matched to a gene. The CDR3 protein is CASSPLPGQGISKLFF. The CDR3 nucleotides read TGTGCCAGCTCACCACTCCCGGGACAGGGGATTTCAAAACTGTTTTTT.